One T cell receptor beta chain is described in this entry. The record originates from a study of blood T cell repertoires in COVID-19. The wider study: From T cells, B-cell-depleted T cells, or PBMCs came the material, which was cDNA or gDNA.

The germline gives CDR1 LNHDA, CDR2 SQIVND (reference sequence). V shed 3 bases and J shed 4 bases, with 20 bases lying between them. This CDR3 contains 17 residues. The cohort comprised adults aged 18 to 89 years residing in about two dozen US areas. Clinical history reported by participants formed the basis on which cohorts were assigned. Only in-frame clones appear in the TCRdb table, and some are missing; sequencing was by immunoSEQ multiplex PCR. The profile shows 250,000 to 350,000 clones, approximately 91% of them singletons. Sequencing was carried out using PBMCs or T cells enriched from blood (not recorded which). This receptor was identified in a woman under 40 who had recovered from COVID-19. The V and J genes are TRBV19 and TRBJ2-3; the D gene is possibly TRBD1 (7 bases). This chain's CDR3 is CASSIGGGSDLADTQYF. As DNA, the CDR3 is TGTGCCAGTAGTATTGGAGGGGGCTCTGATTTGGCAGATACGCAGTATTTT.